This T cell receptor beta chain was retrieved from a study of beta chain features in type 1 diabetes. Study as a whole: Age, gender, cell numbers and subset yield matched between patients and controls.

Every isolated RNA sample was fully reverse transcribed, so sequencing captured expressed TCRB transcripts. This table comes from immunoSEQ multiplex PCR, and its TCRdb copy is limited to in-frame clones, with some not included. The sample shows about 350,000 clones, roughly a fifth of them seen only once. V lost 5 bases and J 2 bases, leaving 11 bases between the germline ends. Germline V gene sequence: CDR1 SQVTM, CDR2 ANQGSEA. This CDR3 region has 13 residues. A word on this clone: The antigen remains undetermined. The same CDR3 can be traced to other DNA sequences in this sample.

General study findings and limits: Type 1 diabetes patients had VDJ junctions that carried fewer insertions and more deletions.

The clonotype originates from a woman aged 18-29 years in good health. The V and J genes are TRBV29-1 and TRBJ2-3; possibly TRBD2 for D (6 bases). Sequences were obtained from naive CD4+ T cells from blood. The CDR3: CSVRAGSTDTQYF. CDR3 DNA sequence: TGCAGCGTTAGGGCGGGGTCCACAGATACGCAGTATTTT.